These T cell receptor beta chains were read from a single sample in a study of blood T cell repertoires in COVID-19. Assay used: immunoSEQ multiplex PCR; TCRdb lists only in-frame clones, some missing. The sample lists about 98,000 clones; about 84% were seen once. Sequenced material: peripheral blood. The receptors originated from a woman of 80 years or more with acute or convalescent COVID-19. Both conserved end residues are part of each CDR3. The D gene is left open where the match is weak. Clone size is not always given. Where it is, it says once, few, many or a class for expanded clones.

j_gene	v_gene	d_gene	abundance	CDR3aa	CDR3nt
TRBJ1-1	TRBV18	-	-	CASSPRFDKRNTEAFF	TGTGCCAGCTCACCACGATTTGATAAGAGGAACACTGAAGCTTTCTTT
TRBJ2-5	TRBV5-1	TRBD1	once	CASSVDRGMGKETQYF	TGCGCCAGCAGCGTGGACAGGGGAATGGGGAAAGAGACCCAGTACTTC
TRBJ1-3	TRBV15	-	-	CATSTGTSGNTIYF	TGTGCCACCAGCACCGGTACTTCTGGAAACACCATATATTTT
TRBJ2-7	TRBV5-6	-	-	CASSAGQYEQYF	TGTGCCAGCAGCGCGGGACAGTACGAGCAGTACTTC
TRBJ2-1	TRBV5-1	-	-	CASRGQSSFYNEQFF	TGCGCCAGCAGGGGCCAATCGAGCTTCTACAATGAGCAGTTCTTC
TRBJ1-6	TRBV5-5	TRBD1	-	CASSFTGQTNSPLHF	TGTGCCAGCAGCTTCACGGGACAGACTAATTCACCCCTCCACTTT
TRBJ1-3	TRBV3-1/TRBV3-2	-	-	CASSHSETRNSGNTIYF	TGTGCCAGCAGCCATTCCGAAACCAGGAACTCTGGAAACACCATATATTTT
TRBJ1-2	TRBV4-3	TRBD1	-	CASSQASVQGAGGYTF	TGCGCCAGCAGCCAAGCGTCGGTCCAGGGGGCGGGAGGCTACACCTTC
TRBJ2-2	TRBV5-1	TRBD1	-	CASSLKDRGGTGELFF	TGCGCCAGCAGCTTGAAGGACAGGGGGGGAACCGGGGAGCTGTTTTTT
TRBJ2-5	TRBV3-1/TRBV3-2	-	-	CASSLRIRRTQYF	TGTGCCAGCAGCCTCCGGATTCGGAGGACCCAGTACTTC
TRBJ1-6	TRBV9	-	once	CASSALANSPLHF	TGTGCCAGCAGCGCGCTGGCTAATTCACCCCTCCACTTT
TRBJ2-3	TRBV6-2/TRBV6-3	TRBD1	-	CASSRTDRDGVSTDTQYF	TGTGCCAGCAGCAGAACCGACAGGGATGGGGTTAGCACAGATACGCAGTATTTT
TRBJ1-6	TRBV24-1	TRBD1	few	CATSPSQRPGQGPPPSSYNSPLHF	TGTGCCACCAGCCCATCACAGAGACCGGGACAGGGTCCACCACCGAGCTCCTATAATTCACCCCTCCACTTT
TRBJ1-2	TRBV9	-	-	CASSVGTQNRALGYTF	TGTGCCAGCAGCGTAGGTACTCAAAACAGGGCTCTTGGCTACACCTTC
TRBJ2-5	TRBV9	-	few	CASSADSRFETQYF	TGTGCCAGCAGCGCCGACAGTAGGTTTGAGACCCAGTACTTC
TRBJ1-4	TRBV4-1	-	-	CASSQVSRRQVGEKLFF	TGCGCCAGCAGCCAAGTATCTCGGAGACAGGTTGGTGAAAAACTGTTTTTT
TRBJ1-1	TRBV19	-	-	CASNKEGRRFRFMNTEAFF	TGTGCCAGTAATAAAGAGGGGCGGAGATTCCGATTTATGAACACTGAAGCTTTCTTT
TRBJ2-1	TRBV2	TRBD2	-	CASTGTSANEQFF	TGTGCCAGCACGGGGACTAGCGCCAATGAGCAGTTCTTC
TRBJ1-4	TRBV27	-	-	CASSLNRVPNEKLFF	TGTGCCAGCAGTTTAAACAGGGTACCTAATGAAAAACTGTTTTTT
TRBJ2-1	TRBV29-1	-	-	CSVSGTQKYNEQFF	TGCAGCGTTTCCGGGACACAGAAATACAATGAGCAGTTCTTC
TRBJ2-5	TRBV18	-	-	CASSPRNSQETQYF	TGTGCCAGCTCACCACGAAACAGTCAAGAGACCCAGTACTTC
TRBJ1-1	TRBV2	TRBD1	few	CASSRQGLGVRTEAFF	TGTGCCAGTTCGAGACAGGGGCTTGGGGTGCGAACTGAAGCTTTCTTT
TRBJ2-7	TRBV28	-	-	CASTQGVRSYEQYF	TGTGCCAGCACCCAGGGTGTCCGCTCCTACGAGCAGTACTTC
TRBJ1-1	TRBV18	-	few	CASSPGQNTEAFF	TGTGCCAGCTCACCGGGACAAAACACTGAAGCTTTCTTT
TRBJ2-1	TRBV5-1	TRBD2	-	CASSPGTSGGPGFF	TGCGCCAGCAGCCCGGGGACTAGCGGGGGGCCCGGGTTCTTC
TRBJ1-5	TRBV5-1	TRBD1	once	CASSEQGAGQPQHF	TGCGCCAGCAGCGAACAGGGGGCTGGTCAGCCCCAGCATTTT
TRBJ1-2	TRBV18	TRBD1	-	CASSPPGQGNMNGYTF	TGTGCCAGCTCACCACCGGGACAGGGGAATATGAATGGCTACACCTTC
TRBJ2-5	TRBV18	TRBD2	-	CASSPLGPLAGTPGTQYF	TGTGCCAGCTCACCACTTGGTCCTCTAGCGGGGACCCCAGGGACCCAGTACTTC